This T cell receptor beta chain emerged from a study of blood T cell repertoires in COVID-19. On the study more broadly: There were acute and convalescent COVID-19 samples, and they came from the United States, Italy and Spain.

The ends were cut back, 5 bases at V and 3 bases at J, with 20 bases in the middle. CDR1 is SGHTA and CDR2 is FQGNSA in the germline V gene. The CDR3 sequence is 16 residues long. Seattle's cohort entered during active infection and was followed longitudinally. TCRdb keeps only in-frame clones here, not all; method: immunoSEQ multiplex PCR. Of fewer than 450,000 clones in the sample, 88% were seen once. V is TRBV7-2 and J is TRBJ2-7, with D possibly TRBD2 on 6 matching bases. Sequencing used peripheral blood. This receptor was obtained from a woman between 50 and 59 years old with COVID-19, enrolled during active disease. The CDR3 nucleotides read TGTGCCAGCAGCACACAGGCCGGGACTCCGTACTACGAGCAGTACTTC. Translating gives CASSTQAGTPYYEQYF.